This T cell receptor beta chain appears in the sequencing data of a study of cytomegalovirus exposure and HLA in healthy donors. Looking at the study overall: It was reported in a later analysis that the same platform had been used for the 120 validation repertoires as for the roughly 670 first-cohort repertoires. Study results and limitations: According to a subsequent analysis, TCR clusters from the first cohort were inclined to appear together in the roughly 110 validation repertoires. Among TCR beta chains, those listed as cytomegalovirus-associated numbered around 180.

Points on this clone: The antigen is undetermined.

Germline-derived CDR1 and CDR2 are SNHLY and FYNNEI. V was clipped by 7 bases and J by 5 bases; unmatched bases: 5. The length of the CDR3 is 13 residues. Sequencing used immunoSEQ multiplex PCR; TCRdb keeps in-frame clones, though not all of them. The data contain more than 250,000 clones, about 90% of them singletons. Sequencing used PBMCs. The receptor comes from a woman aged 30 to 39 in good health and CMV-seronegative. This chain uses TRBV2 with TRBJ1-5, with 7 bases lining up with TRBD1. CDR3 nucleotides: TGTGCCAGCATTGACAGGGTGGATCAGCCCCAGCATTTT. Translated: CASIDRVDQPQHF.